Listed below are T cell receptor beta chains from one sample, sequenced in a study of T cell responses to AZD1222 COVID-19 vaccine. Generated by immunoSEQ multiplex PCR, the TCRdb table keeps only in-frame clones and is missing some. This table has some 130,000 clones, about 90% appearing once. The sequenced sample was peripheral blood, obtained on day 0 of AZD1222 vaccination. These receptor sequences come from an adult in good health. CDR3s include the opening cysteine and the closing phenylalanine or tryptophan. The order of the fields is V gene, clone size, D gene, J gene, CDR3 DNA, CDR3 protein. The D gene is left open where the match is weak. Clone size is stated in some rows and not others, as once, few, many or a class when expanded.

v_gene: TRBV6-5
abundance: NA
d_gene: TRBD1
j_gene: TRBJ2-1
CDR3nt: TGTGCCAGCTTCGACAGGGTGGGTAACAATGAGCAGTTCTTC
CDR3aa: CASFDRVGNNEQFF

v_gene: TRBV7-8
abundance: NA
d_gene: TRBD1
j_gene: TRBJ1-1
CDR3nt: TGTGCCAGCAGCACGGACAGGGGGACTGAAGCTTTCTTT
CDR3aa: CASSTDRGTEAFF

v_gene: TRBV5-1
abundance: NA
d_gene: TRBD1
j_gene: TRBJ2-5
CDR3nt: TGCGCCAGCAGCTTGGAAGGGGGCTTGGGAGAGACCCAGTACTTC
CDR3aa: CASSLEGGLGETQYF

v_gene: TRBV4-1
abundance: once
d_gene: TRBD1
j_gene: TRBJ1-6
CDR3nt: TGCGCCAGCAGCCGGCAACAGGGGTCCGATAATTCACCCCTCCACTTT
CDR3aa: CASSRQQGSDNSPLHF

v_gene: TRBV24-1
abundance: NA
d_gene: TRBD1
j_gene: TRBJ2-1
CDR3nt: TGTGCCACCAGTGATCCCCGGGGGACAGGGTATGAGCAGTTCTTC
CDR3aa: CATSDPRGTGYEQFF

v_gene: TRBV29-1
abundance: NA
d_gene: TRBD1
j_gene: TRBJ1-3
CDR3nt: TGCAGCGTGTGGGGGACAGGCCTCTCTGGAAACACCATATATTTT
CDR3aa: CSVWGTGLSGNTIYF

v_gene: TRBV5-5
abundance: NA
d_gene: NA
j_gene: TRBJ2-7
CDR3nt: TGTGCCAGCAGCTTGGCCGGGGGGCACGAGCAGTACTTC
CDR3aa: CASSLAGGHEQYF

v_gene: TRBV9
abundance: NA
d_gene: NA
j_gene: TRBJ1-1
CDR3nt: TGTGCCAGCAGCCCCCGAGTGAACACTGAAGCTTTCTTT
CDR3aa: CASSPRVNTEAFF

v_gene: TRBV2
abundance: NA
d_gene: NA
j_gene: TRBJ1-3
CDR3nt: TGTGCCAGCAGTGAATACCTCAGAGCTAACTCTGGAAACACCATATATTTT
CDR3aa: CASSEYLRANSGNTIYF

v_gene: TRBV11-2
abundance: NA
d_gene: TRBD1
j_gene: TRBJ1-6
CDR3nt: TGTGCCAGCAGCCTGACAGGGGTAAATTCACCCCTCCACTTT
CDR3aa: CASSLTGVNSPLHF

v_gene: TRBV30
abundance: few
d_gene: TRBD2
j_gene: TRBJ2-1
CDR3nt: TGTGCCTGGAGTCGGGGGGGTGAGCAGTTCTTC
CDR3aa: CAWSRGGEQFF

v_gene: TRBV2
abundance: few
d_gene: NA
j_gene: TRBJ1-1
CDR3nt: TGTGCCAGCAGTTTCGAGTGGAACACTGAAGCTTTCTTT
CDR3aa: CASSFEWNTEAFF

v_gene: TRBV30
abundance: NA
d_gene: NA
j_gene: TRBJ1-5
CDR3nt: TGTGCCTGGAGTGGGGGTAGCAATCAGCCCCAGCATTTT
CDR3aa: CAWSGGSNQPQHF

v_gene: TRBV7-9
abundance: NA
d_gene: TRBD2
j_gene: TRBJ2-5
CDR3nt: TGTGCCAGCAGCATGGGACTAGCGGGAGGGAAAGAGACCCAGTACTTC
CDR3aa: CASSMGLAGGKETQYF

v_gene: TRBV6-1
abundance: NA
d_gene: NA
j_gene: TRBJ2-1
CDR3nt: TGTGCCAGCAGTGACCCCGGACAGATTTACAATGAGCAGTTCTTC
CDR3aa: CASSDPGQIYNEQFF

v_gene: TRBV21-1
abundance: NA
d_gene: NA
j_gene: TRBJ1-5
CDR3nt: TGTGCCAGCAGCATACGACACCGGACTCAGCCCCAGCATTTT
CDR3aa: CASSIRHRTQPQHF

v_gene: TRBV6-1
abundance: once
d_gene: TRBD1
j_gene: TRBJ1-2
CDR3nt: TGTGCCAGCAGTGAATGGGACAGCCAGAACTATGGCTACACCTTC
CDR3aa: CASSEWDSQNYGYTF

v_gene: TRBV10-2
abundance: NA
d_gene: TRBD2
j_gene: TRBJ2-1
CDR3nt: TGCGCCAGTAGGATCGCCGGGACTAGCGGGATTTGGAATGAGCAGTTCTTC
CDR3aa: CASRIAGTSGIWNEQFF

v_gene: TRBV2
abundance: NA
d_gene: TRBD1
j_gene: TRBJ1-6
CDR3nt: TGTGCCAGCAGTCAGACAGGGGGCGCAGGCTCCTATAATTCACCCCTCCACTTT
CDR3aa: CASSQTGGAGSYNSPLHF

v_gene: TRBV3-1/TRBV3-2
abundance: NA
d_gene: TRBD2
j_gene: TRBJ2-3
CDR3nt: TGTGCCAGCACACAATTTGCCGGGACTAGCCCTCCACCGCAGTATTTT
CDR3aa: CASTQFAGTSPPPQYF

v_gene: TRBV27
abundance: NA
d_gene: NA
j_gene: TRBJ1-4
CDR3nt: TGTGCCAGCAGTTTATCTCGACAGTTTGCAACTAATGAAAAACTGTTTTTT
CDR3aa: CASSLSRQFATNEKLFF

v_gene: TRBV5-5
abundance: NA
d_gene: NA
j_gene: TRBJ1-2
CDR3nt: TGTGCCAGCAGCTTGAGTAGGGATGGCTACACCTTC
CDR3aa: CASSLSRDGYTF

v_gene: TRBV11-3
abundance: NA
d_gene: NA
j_gene: TRBJ1-6
CDR3nt: TGTGCCAGCAGCTTAGGACGGATTAATTCACCCCTCCACTTT
CDR3aa: CASSLGRINSPLHF

v_gene: TRBV27
abundance: NA
d_gene: TRBD1
j_gene: TRBJ1-3
CDR3nt: TGTGCCAGCAGTTCCTACCGGGACAGGGGACTTCTGGGCACCATATATTTT
CDR3aa: CASSSYRDRGLLGTIYF

v_gene: TRBV7-9
abundance: NA
d_gene: NA
j_gene: TRBJ1-2
CDR3nt: TGTGCCAGCAGCCAGACAGAGGGGAACTATGGCTACACCTTC
CDR3aa: CASSQTEGNYGYTF

v_gene: TRBV28
abundance: NA
d_gene: NA
j_gene: TRBJ1-1
CDR3nt: TGTGCCAGCAGCACGGGCGGGCCGCCCACTGAAGCTTTCTTT
CDR3aa: CASSTGGPPTEAFF

v_gene: TRBV27
abundance: NA
d_gene: NA
j_gene: TRBJ2-1
CDR3nt: TGTGCCAGCAGTTCCATGATGGGAGGATCTTACAATGAGCAGTTCTTC
CDR3aa: CASSSMMGGSYNEQFF

v_gene: TRBV7-9
abundance: NA
d_gene: TRBD1
j_gene: TRBJ1-1
CDR3nt: TGTGCCAGCAGCTTAACAGGGGCTGAAGCTTTCTTT
CDR3aa: CASSLTGAEAFF

v_gene: TRBV19
abundance: NA
d_gene: NA
j_gene: TRBJ1-5
CDR3nt: TGTGCTCCCGCCGGGTCCGTAAGCAATCAGCCCCAGCATTTT
CDR3aa: CAPAGSVSNQPQHF

v_gene: TRBV19
abundance: NA
d_gene: NA
j_gene: TRBJ1-3
CDR3nt: TGTGCCAGTAACAGCCTCTCTGGAAACACCATATATTTT
CDR3aa: CASNSLSGNTIYF

v_gene: TRBV27
abundance: NA
d_gene: NA
j_gene: TRBJ1-5
CDR3nt: TGTGCCAGCAGTGGGTGGTATAGCAATCAGCCCCAGCATTTT
CDR3aa: CASSGWYSNQPQHF

v_gene: TRBV3-1/TRBV3-2
abundance: NA
d_gene: NA
j_gene: TRBJ2-7
CDR3nt: TGTGCCAGCAGCCAGGCAGGGAACTACGAGCAGTACTTC
CDR3aa: CASSQAGNYEQYF

v_gene: TRBV9
abundance: few
d_gene: NA
j_gene: TRBJ1-4
CDR3nt: TGTGCCAGCAGCCCCAGGACAAGACTACCTACTAATGAAAAACTGTTTTTT
CDR3aa: CASSPRTRLPTNEKLFF

v_gene: TRBV18
abundance: NA
d_gene: NA
j_gene: TRBJ1-2
CDR3nt: TGTGCCAGCTCACTCATTCCGGGACGGACTGCTAACTATGGCTACACCTTC
CDR3aa: CASSLIPGRTANYGYTF

v_gene: TRBV2
abundance: NA
d_gene: NA
j_gene: TRBJ2-7
CDR3nt: TGTGCCAGCAGTAAAGTGACAGGAGTCTACGAGCAGTACTTC
CDR3aa: CASSKVTGVYEQYF

v_gene: TRBV23-1
abundance: NA
d_gene: TRBD1
j_gene: TRBJ1-1
CDR3nt: TGCGCCAGCAGTCAAACTGCGGGACAGGGGGCGGGGAGAGATTTGAACACTGAAGCTTTCTTT
CDR3aa: CASSQTAGQGAGRDLNTEAFF

v_gene: TRBV27
abundance: NA
d_gene: TRBD1
j_gene: TRBJ2-7
CDR3nt: TGTGCCAGCAGTTTAACAGGGGGCGGCTACGAGCAGTACTTC
CDR3aa: CASSLTGGGYEQYF

v_gene: TRBV5-4
abundance: once
d_gene: TRBD1
j_gene: TRBJ2-7
CDR3nt: TGTGCCAGCAGCCCCGGGACAGGGGCTTCCGAGCAGTACTTC
CDR3aa: CASSPGTGASEQYF

v_gene: TRBV30
abundance: NA
d_gene: NA
j_gene: TRBJ1-1
CDR3nt: TGTGCTTCGACAGGTCTCCTAATGAACACTGAAGCTTTCTTT
CDR3aa: CASTGLLMNTEAFF

v_gene: TRBV27
abundance: NA
d_gene: NA
j_gene: TRBJ1-2
CDR3nt: TGTGCCAGCAGTTTACAGGGCTACTATGGCTACACCTTC
CDR3aa: CASSLQGYYGYTF

v_gene: TRBV30
abundance: NA
d_gene: NA
j_gene: TRBJ1-1
CDR3nt: TGTGCCTTATACCGGGACACTCAATCGGAGGACACTGAAGCTTTCTTT
CDR3aa: CALYRDTQSEDTEAFF

v_gene: TRBV29-1
abundance: NA
d_gene: NA
j_gene: TRBJ1-1
CDR3nt: TGCAGCGTTGAGGGCAGGGTCGCGTACACTGAAGCTTTCTTT
CDR3aa: CSVEGRVAYTEAFF

v_gene: TRBV7-9
abundance: few
d_gene: NA
j_gene: TRBJ1-1
CDR3nt: TGTGCCAGCACCCCTTCAGCCTTAACTGAAGCTTTCTTT
CDR3aa: CASTPSALTEAFF

v_gene: TRBV28
abundance: NA
d_gene: NA
j_gene: TRBJ1-6
CDR3nt: TGTGCCAGCAGCACTCCGGGGGCGAACTATAATTCACCCCTCCACTTT
CDR3aa: CASSTPGANYNSPLHF

v_gene: TRBV13
abundance: NA
d_gene: TRBD1
j_gene: TRBJ2-1
CDR3nt: TGTGCCAGCAGCCAGGGACAGGGGGACTACAATGAGCAGTTCTTC
CDR3aa: CASSQGQGDYNEQFF

v_gene: TRBV5-1
abundance: NA
d_gene: TRBD1
j_gene: TRBJ1-1
CDR3nt: TGCGCCAGCAGGGGGACAGCTGAAGCTTTCTTT
CDR3aa: CASRGTAEAFF

v_gene: TRBV18
abundance: NA
d_gene: NA
j_gene: TRBJ1-1
CDR3nt: TGTGCCAGCTCACCAGGACCCGACAGGTTGGGCGAAGCTTTCTTT
CDR3aa: CASSPGPDRLGEAFF

v_gene: TRBV3-1/TRBV3-2
abundance: few
d_gene: NA
j_gene: TRBJ2-1
CDR3nt: TGTGCCAGCAGCCAGAGGGGGGCAGAGAGCTCCTACAATGAGCAGTTCTTC
CDR3aa: CASSQRGAESSYNEQFF

v_gene: TRBV7-2
abundance: NA
d_gene: NA
j_gene: TRBJ2-1
CDR3nt: TGTGCCAGCAGCTTTACCTTACCCGCCTACAATGAGCAGTTCTTC
CDR3aa: CASSFTLPAYNEQFF

v_gene: TRBV5-1
abundance: NA
d_gene: NA
j_gene: TRBJ1-1
CDR3nt: TGCGCCAGCAGCTCCCAGACGAACACTGAAGCTTTCTTT
CDR3aa: CASSSQTNTEAFF

v_gene: TRBV13
abundance: NA
d_gene: NA
j_gene: TRBJ1-1
CDR3nt: TGTGCCAGCAGCTTAGCAGCAACTGAAGCTTTCTTT
CDR3aa: CASSLAATEAFF

v_gene: TRBV27
abundance: NA
d_gene: NA
j_gene: TRBJ1-1
CDR3nt: TGTGCCAGCAGTGCTCCCGGGGAGAACACTGAAGCTTTCTTT
CDR3aa: CASSAPGENTEAFF

v_gene: TRBV5-1
abundance: NA
d_gene: NA
j_gene: TRBJ2-3
CDR3nt: TGCGCCAGCAGCTGGAGCACAGATACGCAGTATTTT
CDR3aa: CASSWSTDTQYF

v_gene: TRBV7-8
abundance: NA
d_gene: NA
j_gene: TRBJ1-6
CDR3nt: TGTGCCAGCGGTGCCCTTTCAACCCTCCACTTT
CDR3aa: CASGALSTLHF

v_gene: TRBV5-1
abundance: NA
d_gene: NA
j_gene: TRBJ2-1
CDR3nt: TGCGCCAGCAGTTCCATTGGGGCGGTCGCTGAGCAGTTCTTC
CDR3aa: CASSSIGAVAEQFF

v_gene: TRBV11-2
abundance: NA
d_gene: NA
j_gene: TRBJ1-1
CDR3nt: TGTGCCAGCGGGGGTGGGGTGAACACTGAAGCTTTCTTT
CDR3aa: CASGGGVNTEAFF

v_gene: TRBV5-4
abundance: NA
d_gene: NA
j_gene: TRBJ2-1
CDR3nt: TGTGCCAGCAGCTTGGAGGCTAGCCGGCGGGACAATGAGCAGTTCTTC
CDR3aa: CASSLEASRRDNEQFF

v_gene: TRBV5-4
abundance: NA
d_gene: NA
j_gene: TRBJ2-2
CDR3nt: TGTGCCAGCAGCTTGGAGGGATACGCTCAGCTGTTTTTT
CDR3aa: CASSLEGYAQLFF